This T cell receptor beta chain was profiled in a study of T cell responses to AZD1222 COVID-19 vaccine. Overall study context: Combined were second doses at about 4 or about 12 weeks.

V lost 0 bases to trimming and J lost 2 bases; unmatched junction nucleotides: 0. The germline CDR1 and CDR2 sequences are SGHNT and YENEEA. The length of the CDR3 is 15 residues. Assay: immunoSEQ multiplex PCR; the TCRdb copy retains only in-frame clones and omits some. The data contain 120,000 or so clones, 80% to 95% of them singletons. To note about this clone: Its antigen remains unknown.

Study-level points and caveats: Breadth and depth of Spike-specific TCRs rose after two AZD1222 doses. The sample set comprised mostly white British donors with more females, and clonal diversity was possibly underestimated. Repertoire sampling happened only post peak T cell response.

The TCR sequence derives from an adult in good health. This chain connects TRBV11-3 to TRBJ2-1, with 8 bases lining up with TRBD2. The material sequenced was peripheral blood, taken on day 0 of AZD1222 vaccination. DNA for the CDR3: TGTGCCAGCAGCTTAGACGGGGGGGCCTACAATGAGCAGTTCTTC. Amino acids: CASSLDGGAYNEQFF.